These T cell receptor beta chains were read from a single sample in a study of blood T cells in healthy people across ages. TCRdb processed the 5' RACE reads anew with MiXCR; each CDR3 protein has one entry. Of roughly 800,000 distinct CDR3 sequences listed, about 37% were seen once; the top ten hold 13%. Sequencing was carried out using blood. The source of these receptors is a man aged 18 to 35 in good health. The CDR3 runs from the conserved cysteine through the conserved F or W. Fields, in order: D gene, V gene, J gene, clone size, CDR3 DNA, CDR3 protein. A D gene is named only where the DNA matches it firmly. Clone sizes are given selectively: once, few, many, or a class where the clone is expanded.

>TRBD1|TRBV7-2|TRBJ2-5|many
TGTGCCAGCAGTAGGGGGCTGGCAGAGACCCAGTACTTC
CASSRGLAETQYF
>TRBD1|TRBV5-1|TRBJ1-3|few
TGCGCCAGCAGCTTGGGACAGGGAAGCTCTGGAAACACCATATATTTT
CASSLGQGSSGNTIYF
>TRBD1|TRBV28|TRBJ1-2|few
TGTGCCAGCAGTGGACAGGGGGTCTTTGGCTACACCTTC
CASSGQGVFGYTF
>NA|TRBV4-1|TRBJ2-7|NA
TGCGCCAGCAGCCCCGCGGCAGGCACAGCCTACGAGCAGTACTTC
CASSPAAGTAYEQYF
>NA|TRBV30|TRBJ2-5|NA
NA
CAWGQGSGERYF
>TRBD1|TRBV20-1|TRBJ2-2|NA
TGCAGTGTGGGGACAGGGAACACCGGGGAGCTGTTTTTT
CSVGTGNTGELFF
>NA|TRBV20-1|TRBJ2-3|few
TGCAGTGCCCAAAAGGGGGGCGGCACAGATACGCAGTATTTT
CSAQKGGGTDTQYF
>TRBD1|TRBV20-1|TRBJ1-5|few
TGCAGTGCTACGCAGGACAGGGATCAGCCCCAGCATTTT
CSATQDRDQPQHF
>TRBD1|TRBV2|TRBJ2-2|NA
TGTGCCAGCAGCACCGACAGGGGGTTTGCCGGGGAGCTGTTTTTT
CASSTDRGFAGELFF
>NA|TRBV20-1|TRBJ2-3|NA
TGCAGTGCTAGAGATCGGCAGGAAACAGGCGCAGATACGCAGTATTTT
CSARDRQETGADTQYF
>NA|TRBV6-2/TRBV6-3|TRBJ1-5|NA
TGTGCCAGCAGTTTCCCGACCCTGAGGTATCAGCCCCAGCATTTT
CASSFPTLRYQPQHF